The 18 T cell receptor beta chains below all came from one sample that was sequenced in a study of blood T cell repertoires in COVID-19. Sequencing used immunoSEQ multiplex PCR; TCRdb keeps in-frame clones, though not all of them. Of some 81,000 clones in the sample, 80% to 95% were seen once. Sequencing input: peripheral blood. These receptors were obtained from a woman in her forties or fifties in a cohort sampled during active COVID-19.

This chain uses TRBV3-1 (or the pseudogene TRBV3-2) with TRBJ2-7, with D maybe TRBD1 (5 bases). CDR1 and CDR2 (germline): LGHDT, YNNKEL (reference sequence). V gave up 4 bases and J gave up 7 bases, with 14 bases separating them. The CDR3 is 13 amino acids. The CDR3 nucleotides read TGTGCCAGCAGCCTAGGGCAGGGATTAGAGCAGTACTTC. This codes for CASSLGQGLEQYF.

The chain combines TRBV7-2 with TRBJ2-1, with TRBD2 identical over 9 bases. In germline, CDR1 is SGHTA, CDR2 FQGNSA. Losses at the gene ends were 5 bases for V and 4 bases for J; bases not matched to a gene: 6. This CDR3 contains 15 residues. The CDR3 protein is CASSDSGSQYNEQFF. The CDR3 coding sequence is TGTGCCAGCAGCGATAGCGGGAGCCAATACAATGAGCAGTTCTTC.

The chain carries TRBV11-2 and TRBJ2-1, with 15 bases fitting TRBD2. V lost 4 bases to trimming and J lost 9 bases; unmatched junction nucleotides: 4. The CDR3 has 15 residues. The germline V gene encodes CDR1 SGHAT and CDR2 FQNNGV. CDR3 in DNA: TGTGCCAGCAGCTGGACTAGCGGGAGGGCGGCTGAGCAGTTCTTC. Translation: CASSWTSGRAAEQFF. Full variable domain (missing parts from reference TRBV11-2 and TRBJ2-1): EAGVAQSPRYKIIEKRQSVAFWCNPISGHATLYWYQQILGQGPKLLIQFQNNGVVDDSQLPKDRFSAERLKGVDSTLKIQPAKLEDSAVYLCASSWTSGRAAEQFFGPGTRLTVL.

Details on this clone: The sample holds other DNA sequences that translate to the same CDR3. The chain carries TRBV18 and TRBJ2-3; a weak D match, TRBD2 (6 bases). The germline V and J ends were trimmed by 0 bases and 2 bases, with 12 bases remaining between them. CDR3 length equals 16 residues. Germline loops: CDR1 KGHSH, CDR2 LQKENI. The CDR3 sequence: CASSPPGGGSTDTQYF. CDR3 in DNA: TGTGCCAGCTCACCACCGGGGGGAGGATCCACAGATACGCAGTATTTT.

This chain connects TRBV21-1 to TRBJ2-1; TRBD2 was called by the table and not checked on the DNA. TRBV21-1 is listed as a pseudogene. This CDR3 has 12 residues. CDR3 sequence: CASSTWTGEQFF. In DNA, the CDR3 is TGTGCCAGCAGCACCTGGACTGGAGAGCAGTTCTTC.

The V gene is TRBV5-5, the J gene TRBJ1-1, with D perhaps TRBD1 (5 bases). The germline V gene has CDR1 SGHKS and CDR2 YYEKEE (reference sequence). This CDR3 region has 14 residues. V was cut by 4 bases and J by 6 bases, with 16 bases left in between. DNA for the CDR3: TGTGCCAGCAGCCCCGGGGGGGTGGAATCTGAAGCTTTCTTT. Protein product: CASSPGGVESEAFF.

The chain couples TRBV5-4 to TRBJ2-1; TRBD2 aligns across 10 bases. There are 15 residues in the CDR3. Per the germline V gene, CDR1 is SGHNT and CDR2 is YYREEE (reference sequence). J gave up 5 bases and V 4 bases, and 6 bases lay outside the gene matches. The CDR3 loop is CASSKGTSENNEQFF. CDR3 sequence (DNA): TGTGCCAGCAGCAAAGGGACTAGCGAAAACAATGAGCAGTTCTTC.

V is TRBV6-1 and J is TRBJ1-2; 9 positions agree with TRBD1. The CDR3 consists of 16 residues. Germline V gene lookup returns CDR1 MNHNS and CDR2 SASEGT. With 4 bases clipped from V and 5 bases from J, the junction kept 11 bases outside the gene matches. The DNA for the CDR3 is TGTGCCAGCAGTGCCGCCCCGGGACAGGGTTTTTATGGCTACACCTTC. Translating it yields CASSAAPGQGFYGYTF.

This clone appeared a single time. This sequence joins TRBV7-9 and TRBJ1-2; 9 bases line up with TRBD1. CDR3 length equals 15 residues. J lost 3 bases, V lost 4 bases, and 6 bases had no gene match. Germline assignment: CDR1 SEHNR and CDR2 FQNEAQ (reference sequence). CDR3 amino acids: CASSSSDRGDYGYTF. DNA for the CDR3: TGTGCCAGCAGCTCCTCGGACAGGGGAGACTATGGCTACACCTTC.

CDR3 sequence (DNA): TGTGCCTGGAGTGGGATTCCGGGACTAGCGGGAGTTGAGCAGTTCTTC. Its protein product is CAWSGIPGLAGVEQFF. This chain uses TRBV30 with TRBJ2-1; the match to TRBD2 covers 14 bases. This CDR3 is 16 amino acids long. Germline CDR1 reads GTSNPN; CDR2 reads SVGIG (reference sequence). J gave up 9 bases and V 1 base, and 8 bases lay outside the gene matches.

This clone is a singleton in its sample. V gene TRBV28 combines with J gene TRBJ1-5; no definite D call. The CDR3 totals 14 residues. Trimming took off 2 bases at V and 4 bases at J, with 9 bases between the two ends. Germline CDR1 is MDHEN and CDR2 is SYDVKM. The CDR3 loop reads CASSLGQDNQPQHF. The CDR3, as DNA: TGTGCCAGCAGTTTAGGGCAGGATAATCAGCCCCAGCATTTT.

V usage is TRBV9 and J usage is TRBJ2-3; TRBD2 matches at 9 bases. Trimming at V came to 0 bases and at J to 4 bases, leaving 6 bases not matched to a gene. The germline CDR1 and CDR2 sequences are SGDLS and YYNGEE. The CDR3 is 16 residues long. The CDR3 sequence: CASSVGSGSPADTQYF. DNA of the CDR3: TGTGCCAGCAGCGTAGGTAGCGGGAGCCCCGCAGATACGCAGTATTTT.

The chain joins TRBV13 to TRBJ1-4, with a weak D call TRBD1 (5 bases). The CDR3 spans 13 residues. CDR1 is PRHDT, CDR2 FYEKMQ, per germline (reference sequence). Between the trimmed V and J ends, which lost 4 bases and 8 bases, there was a span of 11 bases. The CDR3, as DNA: TGTGCCAGCAGCTCCTTTCAGGGCGAAAAACTGTTTTTT. Protein: CASSSFQGEKLFF. Together with reference TRBV13 and TRBJ1-4, the CDR3 gives the full variable domain: AAGVIQSPRHLIKEKRETATLKCYPIPRHDTVYWYQQGPGQDPQFLISFYEKMQSDKGSIPDRFSAQQFSDYHSELNMSSLELGDSALYFCASSSFQGEKLFFGSGTQLSVL.

V gene TRBV4-1 combines with J gene TRBJ2-1; 9 bases are shared with TRBD2. Germline V gives CDR1 MGHRA, CDR2 YSYEKL. J lost 7 bases, V lost 0 bases, and 10 bases had no gene match. The CDR3 loop spans 17 amino acids. The DNA of the CDR3 is TGCGCCAGCAGCCAAGATTACGGGACTAGCATAACGAATGAGCAGTTCTTC. As protein: CASSQDYGTSITNEQFF.

This clone was recorded once. The V gene is TRBV7-2, the J gene TRBJ1-1; D is perhaps TRBD1 (5 bases). This CDR3 is built from 13 residues. Germline V gene data show CDR1 as SGHTA and CDR2 as FQGNSA. Trimming cost V 4 bases and J 7 bases, with 13 bases left between them. CDR3: CASSSQDGLEAFF. CDR3 sequence (DNA): TGTGCCAGCAGCTCACAGGACGGCCTTGAAGCTTTCTTT.

This clone has a handful of counts. This sequence joins TRBV6-1 and TRBJ2-7, with TRBD2 identical over 14 bases. V gave up 2 bases and J gave up 5 bases; unmatched junction bases: 8. The CDR3 is 17 amino acids. Germline V lookup: CDR1 MNHNS, CDR2 SASEGT. The CDR3 protein is CASSEPGLAGELDEQYF. CDR3 in DNA: TGTGCCAGCAGTGAACCGGGACTAGCGGGAGAGTTGGACGAGCAGTACTTC.

CDR3 in DNA: TGTGCCAGCAGTTCGAGGACTTTTGAGCAGTACTTC. Translation: CASSSRTFEQYF. The chain has TRBV12-3 or TRBV12-4 and TRBJ2-7; D is possibly TRBD2 (5 bases). The CDR3 is made up of 12 amino acids. The V and J ends lost 4 bases and 7 bases respectively, with 11 bases between them.

The V and J genes are TRBV5-1 and TRBJ2-3; the D is unclear. Looked up from germline, CDR1 is SGHRS and CDR2 is YFSETQ. The CDR3 runs 17 residues. V lost 0 bases and J 0 bases, leaving 14 bases between the germline ends. CDR3 in amino acids: CASSLAGRGTSTDTQYF. CDR3 DNA sequence: TGCGCCAGCAGCTTGGCCGGCAGAGGAACTAGCACAGATACGCAGTATTTT.